A selection of T cell receptor beta chains follows, all from one sample in a study of blood T cell repertoires in COVID-19. Assay used: immunoSEQ multiplex PCR; TCRdb lists only in-frame clones, some missing. The table includes 55,000 to 65,000 clones, more than 85% detected once. Sequencing was done on a sample of peripheral blood. These receptors were obtained from a man in his fifties or sixties with acute or convalescent COVID-19. Each CDR3 is given with its conserved first and last residue. Fields, in order: V gene, J gene, D gene, clone size, CDR3 protein, CDR3 DNA. The D gene is left open where the match is weak. Rows may omit the clone size; those that give it use once, few, many or a size class.

v_call: TRBV11-3
j_call: TRBJ1-2
d_call: TRBD1
clone_size: -
cdr3_aa: CASSHGTDFYGYTF
cdr3_nt: TGTGCCAGCAGCCATGGGACAGACTTCTATGGCTACACCTTC

v_call: TRBV6-4
j_call: TRBJ2-3
d_call: TRBD2
clone_size: -
cdr3_aa: CASSSSGDTQYF
cdr3_nt: TGTGCCAGCAGCTCTAGCGGAGATACGCAGTATTTT

v_call: TRBV27
j_call: TRBJ1-5
d_call: TRBD1
clone_size: -
cdr3_aa: CASSSTGGRQPQHF
cdr3_nt: TGTGCCAGCAGTTCGACAGGGGGCCGTCAGCCCCAGCATTTT

v_call: TRBV4-1
j_call: TRBJ1-1
d_call: -
clone_size: -
cdr3_aa: CASSHPEGLNTEAFF
cdr3_nt: TGCGCCAGCAGCCACCCGGAGGGATTGAACACTGAAGCTTTCTTT

v_call: TRBV7-2
j_call: TRBJ2-1
d_call: TRBD2
clone_size: -
cdr3_aa: CASSEGLAGGSDEQFF
cdr3_nt: TGTGCCAGCAGCGAGGGACTAGCGGGAGGCTCCGATGAGCAGTTCTTC

v_call: TRBV24-1
j_call: TRBJ2-2
d_call: TRBD1
clone_size: -
cdr3_aa: CATSETGKSGELFF
cdr3_nt: TGTGCCACCAGTGAGACAGGGAAGAGCGGGGAGCTGTTTTTT

v_call: TRBV6-2/TRBV6-3
j_call: TRBJ1-3
d_call: -
clone_size: -
cdr3_aa: CASSYDWKAGNTIYF
cdr3_nt: TGTGCCAGCAGTTACGACTGGAAAGCTGGAAACACCATATATTTT

v_call: TRBV28
j_call: TRBJ2-1
d_call: TRBD2
clone_size: -
cdr3_aa: CASSRRTSGVYNEQFF
cdr3_nt: TGTGCCAGCAGCCGGCGGACTAGCGGGGTCTACAATGAGCAGTTCTTC

v_call: TRBV24-1
j_call: TRBJ1-4
d_call: -
clone_size: -
cdr3_aa: CATSPGDLSEKLFF
cdr3_nt: TGTGCCACCAGCCCTGGGGACTTGAGTGAAAAACTGTTTTTT

v_call: TRBV7-3
j_call: TRBJ1-1
d_call: TRBD1
clone_size: -
cdr3_aa: CASSSQGETEAFF
cdr3_nt: TGTGCCAGCAGCTCACAGGGGGAGACTGAAGCTTTCTTT

v_call: TRBV27
j_call: TRBJ2-1
d_call: TRBD2
clone_size: -
cdr3_aa: CASSLPGRAFNEQFF
cdr3_nt: TGTGCCAGCAGTTTACCCGGGAGGGCGTTTAATGAGCAGTTCTTC

v_call: TRBV15
j_call: TRBJ2-7
d_call: TRBD2
clone_size: -
cdr3_aa: CATGEGGTSCDEQYF
cdr3_nt: TGTGCCACCGGTGAAGGGGGGACTAGCTGCGACGAGCAGTACTTC

v_call: TRBV18
j_call: TRBJ1-2
d_call: -
clone_size: -
cdr3_aa: CASSPGSGGNYGYTF
cdr3_nt: TGTGCCAGCTCACCTGGTTCGGGAGGGAACTATGGCTACACCTTC

v_call: TRBV9
j_call: TRBJ2-3
d_call: -
clone_size: -
cdr3_aa: CASSVAEGGLTDTQYF
cdr3_nt: TGTGCCAGCAGCGTAGCAGAAGGCGGACTCACAGATACGCAGTATTTT

v_call: TRBV2
j_call: TRBJ1-6
d_call: TRBD1
clone_size: -
cdr3_aa: CASSTGTGLGSPLHF
cdr3_nt: TGTGCCAGCAGTACCGGGACAGGGTTAGGTTCACCCCTCCACTTT

v_call: TRBV19
j_call: TRBJ1-1
d_call: -
clone_size: -
cdr3_aa: CASSMLVVNTEAFF
cdr3_nt: TGTGCCAGTAGTATGCTGGTAGTGAACACTGAAGCTTTCTTT

v_call: TRBV6-2/TRBV6-3
j_call: TRBJ1-1
d_call: -
clone_size: -
cdr3_aa: CASSYTTGHGVGNTEAFF
cdr3_nt: TGTGCCAGCAGTTATACTACGGGACACGGTGTCGGGAACACTGAAGCTTTCTTT

v_call: TRBV5-8
j_call: TRBJ1-1
d_call: -
clone_size: -
cdr3_aa: CASSLVSGREAFF
cdr3_nt: TGTGCCAGCAGCTTGGTGTCAGGGCGCGAAGCTTTCTTT

v_call: TRBV27
j_call: TRBJ2-7
d_call: TRBD2
clone_size: -
cdr3_aa: CASTRTSGSDLYEQYF
cdr3_nt: TGTGCCAGCACAAGGACTAGCGGGAGTGATCTCTACGAGCAGTACTTC

v_call: TRBV9
j_call: TRBJ1-2
d_call: TRBD1
clone_size: -
cdr3_aa: CASSVTGGHYGYTF
cdr3_nt: TGTGCCAGCAGCGTAACAGGGGGCCACTATGGCTACACCTTC

v_call: TRBV7-2
j_call: TRBJ1-2
d_call: -
clone_size: -
cdr3_aa: CASSLDVGENGYTF
cdr3_nt: TGTGCCAGCAGCTTAGATGTTGGGGAGAATGGCTACACCTTC

v_call: TRBV30
j_call: TRBJ1-2
d_call: -
clone_size: -
cdr3_aa: CAWSVDIHSNYGYTF
cdr3_nt: TGTGCCTGGAGTGTAGACATACACTCCAACTATGGCTACACCTTC

v_call: TRBV7-2
j_call: TRBJ2-2
d_call: TRBD2
clone_size: -
cdr3_aa: CASRQTSATGELFF
cdr3_nt: TGTGCCAGCAGGCAGACTAGCGCCACCGGGGAGCTGTTTTTT

v_call: TRBV11-3
j_call: TRBJ2-1
d_call: TRBD1
clone_size: -
cdr3_aa: CASSLNRGDEQFF
cdr3_nt: TGTGCCAGCAGCTTAAACAGGGGCGATGAGCAGTTCTTC

v_call: TRBV30
j_call: TRBJ2-7
d_call: -
clone_size: -
cdr3_aa: CAWSVGQPLYEQYF
cdr3_nt: TGTGCCTGGAGTGTTGGGCAGCCCCTATACGAGCAGTACTTC

v_call: TRBV11-3
j_call: TRBJ2-2
d_call: -
clone_size: -
cdr3_aa: CASSSPGAGELFF
cdr3_nt: TGTGCCAGCAGTTCCCCGGGGGCCGGGGAGCTGTTTTTT

v_call: TRBV19
j_call: TRBJ2-7
d_call: -
clone_size: -
cdr3_aa: CASSIPGYEQYF
cdr3_nt: TGTGCCAGTAGTATACCGGGCTACGAGCAGTACTTC

v_call: TRBV7-2
j_call: TRBJ2-1
d_call: -
clone_size: -
cdr3_aa: CASSLGLDPTYNEQFF
cdr3_nt: TGTGCCAGCAGCTTAGGACTAGACCCCACCTACAATGAGCAGTTCTTC

v_call: TRBV13
j_call: TRBJ1-5
d_call: TRBD1
clone_size: -
cdr3_aa: CASSLGTGGNSNQPQHF
cdr3_nt: TGTGCCAGCAGCTTAGGGACAGGGGGGAATAGCAATCAGCCCCAGCATTTT

v_call: TRBV7-2
j_call: TRBJ2-2
d_call: TRBD2
clone_size: -
cdr3_aa: CASSPTSGREGELFF
cdr3_nt: TGTGCCAGCAGCCCGACTAGCGGGAGAGAGGGGGAGCTGTTTTTT

v_call: TRBV30
j_call: TRBJ1-6
d_call: TRBD1
clone_size: -
cdr3_aa: CAWSVKGGQGNSPLHF
cdr3_nt: TGTGCCTGGAGTGTTAAGGGGGGACAGGGGAATTCACCCCTCCACTTT

v_call: TRBV12-3/TRBV12-4
j_call: TRBJ1-1
d_call: -
clone_size: -
cdr3_aa: CASNPTGREAFF
cdr3_nt: TGTGCCAGCAACCCTACAGGGAGAGAAGCTTTCTTT

v_call: TRBV9
j_call: TRBJ1-4
d_call: TRBD1
clone_size: -
cdr3_aa: CASSVAIAGGDEKLFF
cdr3_nt: TGTGCCAGCAGCGTAGCTATTGCAGGGGGTGATGAAAAACTGTTTTTT

v_call: TRBV30
j_call: TRBJ1-5
d_call: -
clone_size: -
cdr3_aa: CAWNTPGGLNQPQHF
cdr3_nt: TGTGCCTGGAATACCCCGGGGGGTTTAAATCAGCCCCAGCATTTT

v_call: TRBV28
j_call: TRBJ1-5
d_call: TRBD1
clone_size: -
cdr3_aa: CASSLYSDRDQPQHF
cdr3_nt: TGTGCCAGCAGTTTATACTCTGACAGGGATCAGCCCCAGCATTTT

v_call: TRBV6-5
j_call: TRBJ1-4
d_call: -
clone_size: -
cdr3_aa: CASSYYRQGGEKLFF
cdr3_nt: TGTGCCAGCAGTTACTATAGGCAGGGTGGCGAAAAACTGTTTTTT

v_call: TRBV19
j_call: TRBJ1-5
d_call: TRBD1
clone_size: -
cdr3_aa: CASSITGERQPQHF
cdr3_nt: TGTGCCAGTAGTATTACAGGGGAGAGGCAGCCCCAGCATTTT

v_call: TRBV18
j_call: TRBJ1-1
d_call: -
clone_size: -
cdr3_aa: CASSNRRGTPLNTEAFF
cdr3_nt: TGTGCCAGCTCAAACCGGCGGGGGACACCCCTGAACACTGAAGCTTTCTTT

v_call: TRBV5-1
j_call: TRBJ2-3
d_call: -
clone_size: -
cdr3_aa: CASSFRGSGDTQYF
cdr3_nt: TGCGCCAGCAGCTTCCGAGGTAGCGGAGATACGCAGTATTTT

v_call: TRBV7-8
j_call: TRBJ1-1
d_call: -
clone_size: once
cdr3_aa: CASSFGAKNTEAFF
cdr3_nt: TGTGCCAGCAGCTTTGGAGCGAAGAACACTGAAGCTTTCTTT